The present entry profiles one T cell receptor beta chain with its context. How the authors handled the data: For nucleated cells, counts were estimated from reference gene primer amplification. Some clones are missing from TCRdb's copy, which holds only in-frame ones; the method was immunoSEQ multiplex PCR. Clone size and V and J calls were adopted from that table, with D and trimming inferred from the DNA. The data hold approximately 94,000 clones, with about 89% observed a single time. The data were obtained in a study of blood T cell repertoires in COVID-19. Overall study context: Both acute and convalescent COVID-19 samples were obtained from the United States, Italy and Spain.

The TCR sequence derives from a woman in her 50s in a cohort sampled during active COVID-19. Sample: peripheral blood.

The CDR3 DNA follows: TGTGCCAGCAGTCTGGGACTATCAGATACGCAGTATTTT. It specifies CASSLGLSDTQYF. The chain joins TRBV2 to TRBJ2-3; 7 bases align to TRBD2. CDR3 size: 13 residues. Germline V gives CDR1 SNHLY, CDR2 FYNNEI. V lost 5 bases, J lost 4 bases, and 3 bases stayed unmatched.